Listed below are T cell receptor beta chains from one sample, sequenced in a study of cytomegalovirus exposure and HLA in healthy donors. Repertoires were generated with immunoSEQ multiplex PCR, while TCRdb's copy carries only in-frame clones and drops some. Of some 60,000 clones detected, around 96% appear once; the ten largest clones hold approximately 0.94%. The source material was PBMCs. These receptors came from a man between 18 and 29 years old in good health and CMV-seronegative. CDR3s include the opening cysteine and the closing phenylalanine or tryptophan.

cdr3_length v_call cdr3_aa
14 TRBV5-1 CASSLSLAGGEQFF
14 TRBV7-9 CAITGTGINQPQHF
14 TRBV6-5 CASSYPAGSGELFF
15 TRBV5-1 CASSCSGVGTDTQYF
15 TRBV6-5 CASSYSGLAGDEQFF
15 TRBV6-5 CASSYSTTGADTQYF
15 TRBV5-1 CASSAGDRGLGEQYF
16 TRBV7-9 CASSLALAGGKETQYF
14 TRBV27 CASSKGLTAYEQYF
14 TRBV28 CASSLGLAKNIQYF
12 TRBV27 CASSLNGNEQFF
15 TRBV5-1 CASRVVAGSSYEQYF
15 TRBV10-3 CAISDVGQGFYEQYF
17 TRBV6-1 CASSDGGLAGFTDTQYF
14 TRBV7-9 CASSLAHRTYEQYF
15 TRBV4-3 CASSQDEAPNTEAFF
11 TRBV19 CAGGAGNEQFF
19 TRBV19 CASSIVAGELPSGANVLTF
13 TRBV30 CAWMTSGTYEQYF
13 TRBV9 CASQTGYTDTQYF
17 TRBV5-8 CASSSAGGAIFLNEQFF
17 TRBV28 CASSSRRTGFIYEKLFF
16 TRBV27 CASSLHHPETKNIQYF
15 TRBV18 CASSPSGEDREKLFF
15 TRBV28 CASNKAGTRSHEQYF
18 TRBV4-3 CASSQEPPGGRAKNIQYF
18 TRBV4-1 CASSQFEGRIVSTGELFF
14 TRBV29-1 CSVAHRQGDQPQHF
14 TRBV29-1 CSASQGGGPYEQYF
16 TRBV28 CASSTLAGGRMYEQFF
15 TRBV2 CASRGTSGRAGELFF
12 TRBV29-1 CNYRDRVSEQYF
13 TRBV5-6 CASSPEGYTEAFF
16 TRBV19 CASSRRDRRYTGELFF
17 TRBV10-2 CASSGPIAGGTYNEQFF
14 TRBV19 CASSIGPSPDTQYF
13 TRBV5-4 CASSSTTGPGYTF
13 TRBV27 CAVLAGSKNIQYF
16 TRBV28 CASSPTGAQLRQPQHF
15 TRBV6-5 CASSPRVSGANVLTF
16 TRBV9 CASSGTSGYSYNEQFF
11 TRBV30 CAWSVPGTYHF
15 TRBV27 CASKNSGSGANVLTF
13 TRBV2 CASSDRGNEKLFF
13 TRBV11-2 CASSPRDSVGQYF
14 TRBV28 CASLGADRNYGYTF
15 TRBV7-9 CASSSPQGLVGELFF
14 TRBV5-4 CASSLWTSANEQFF
15 TRBV7-2 CASRLSGTSYNEQFF
15 TRBV6-1 CASSEGRDGANVLTF
15 TRBV7-2 CASSLVLAQNYEQYF
16 TRBV7-9 CASSHSLAGVVGELFF
13 TRBV5-1 CASSLERVYEQYF
19 TRBV7-9 CASSRRQGLLLFAPGELFF
19 TRBV11-2 CASSLVGARGLGVRDTQYF
13 TRBV2 CASSGQNNSPLHF
16 TRBV19 CASTGLAGSGPDTQYF
14 TRBV27 CASSRTEVVHEQYF
16 TRBV15 CATSREYFKGLDEQYF
16 TRBV6-6 CASRPLGRGSNEKLFF